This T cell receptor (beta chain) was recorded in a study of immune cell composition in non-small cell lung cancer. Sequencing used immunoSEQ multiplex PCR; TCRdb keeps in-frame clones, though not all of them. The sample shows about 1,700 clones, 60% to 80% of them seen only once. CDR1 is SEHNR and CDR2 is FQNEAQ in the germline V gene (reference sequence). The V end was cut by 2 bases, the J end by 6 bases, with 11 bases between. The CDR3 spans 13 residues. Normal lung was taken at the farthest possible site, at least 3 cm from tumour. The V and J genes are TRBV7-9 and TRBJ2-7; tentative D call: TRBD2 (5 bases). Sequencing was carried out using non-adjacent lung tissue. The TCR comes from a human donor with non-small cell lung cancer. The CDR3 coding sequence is TGTGCCAGCAGCTTAATCGTAGAGGGCGAGCAGTACTTC. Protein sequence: CASSLIVEGEQYF. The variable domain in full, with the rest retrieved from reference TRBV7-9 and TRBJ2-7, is DTGVSQNPRHKITKRGQNVTFRCDPISEHNRLYWYRQTLGQGPEFLTYFQNEAQLEKSRLLSDRFSAERPKGSFSTLEIQRTEQGDSAMYLCASSLIVEGEQYFGPGTRLTVT.